This T cell receptor (beta chain) appears in the sequencing data of a study of OX40 agonist ivuxolimab in advanced cancers. Study overall: Therapy given before enrollment (anti-PD-1, anti-PD-L1 or anti-CTLA-4) was allowed, and 40% had some. Study-wide findings and caveats: Patients who responded partially at 0.1-3.0 mg/kg showed clonal expansion ranking among the lowest. Low normalized T-cell clonal expansion was also seen in some nonresponders.

Data came from immunoSEQ multiplex PCR; TCRdb stores just in-frame clones and leaves some out. The sample contains about 25,000 clones, roughly 80% of which appear only once. The investigators sampled blood at baseline, at cycle 4 day 1, and at cycle 7 day 1. The V end was cut by 0 bases, the J end by 7 bases, with 6 bases between. Germline loops: CDR1 PRHDT, CDR2 FYEKMQ (reference sequence). This CDR3 is built from 12 residues. This clone was counted a single time. Its antigen remains unknown. This specimen was CD4+ or CD8+ T cells sorted from blood, taken in a trial of the OX40 agonist ivuxolimab. This TCR was recovered from an adult with an advanced solid tumor such as melanoma, head and neck, liver or kidney cancer. The chain recombines TRBV13 with TRBJ1-1; no definite D call. The CDR3 nucleotides read TGTGCCAGCAGCTTAGGCAAGCTTGAAGCTTTCTTT. This sequence encodes CASSLGKLEAFF. Full variable domain (missing parts from reference TRBV13 and TRBJ1-1): AAGVIQSPRHLIKEKRETATLKCYPIPRHDTVYWYQQGPGQDPQFLISFYEKMQSDKGSIPDRFSAQQFSDYHSELNMSSLELGDSALYFCASSLGKLEAFFGQGTRLTVV.